The sequence of this T cell receptor (beta chain) was determined in a study of T cells in tuberculosis (dated by TCRdb to the late 2010s). Concerning the study at large: In the study, CD1B tetramers and high-throughput TCR immunosequencing were combined to characterize T cells specific for the mycobacterial lipid antigen glucose monomycolate (GMM). With under twelve people per group, a South African clinical cohort compared IGRA-negative adolescents, IGRA-positive adolescents with latent tuberculosis, and adults with active tuberculosis.

At study entry, adolescents were screened for latent tuberculosis infection by tuberculin skin test and QuantiFERON-TB GOLD In-Tube IGRA. Immunosequencing was performed on unsorted cryopreserved PBMC, with 90,000 to 100,000 T cells per clinical donor covered on average. Eleven high schools in the Worcester region of the Western Cape, South Africa, served as enrollment sites for adolescents aged 12 to 18 years. Around 10 adolescents infected with M. tuberculosis and around ten uninfected adolescents were chosen and matched for age and sex. Adolescent PBMC were isolated from freshly drawn heparinized blood by density centrifugation and cryopreserved. Study-level results and caveats: A classifier using the diverse GMM-specific repertoire reached roughly 87% accuracy (AUROC roughly 0.92), compared with over 60% accuracy using GEM motif frequencies. Shorter CDR3-alpha lengths in active tuberculosis patients partly drove the smaller NN-distances, and the TCR-beta difference was not statistically significant. Clinical samples were selected based on which cryopreserved specimens were available, and the active tuberculosis cases were adults whereas the controls were adolescents. Active tuberculosis TCR-alpha repertoires showed smaller mean NN-distances to GMM-specific TCRs than IGRA-negative controls, suggesting clonal expansion of these TCRs.

According to the germline V gene, CDR1 reads SGHRS and CDR2 reads YFSETQ. CDR3 length: 17 amino acids, cysteine to phenylalanine. Here the CDR3 DNA is all that survives: 51 bases in frame from base 1. From V the trimming removes 3 bases and from J it removes 0 bases, while the gene matches leave 3 bases of the junction unaccounted for. The immunoSEQ multiplex PCR assay was used to generate TCR libraries, with TCR-beta and/or TCR-alpha/delta assays applied to each sample. The Illumina high-throughput platform was used to sequence the amplified TCR libraries. The study's processing was this. Clustering and dimensionality reduction relied on pairwise TCRdist distances among GMM-specific receptors from T cells that were either sorted ex vivo or expanded in vitro. Each clinical repertoire received a mean NN-distance score, defined as the average TCRdist to the nearest 10% of tetramer-positive reference sequences. GEM TCR motif frequency was computed as the fraction of unique TCRs matching known GEM sequences by V/J usage and CDR3 length. Linear discriminant analysis with leave-one-out cross-validation, implemented in scikit-learn, was used to classify active tuberculosis. Held by TCRdb, this immuneACCESS table contains in-frame sequences only and omits some clones. Under half of the omission traces to an unresolved V gene where checked; the cause of the rest is unknown. The V and J calls and the clone size are those of that table, but D and trimming were determined from the DNA. Present in this sample are some 29,000 clones, roughly 89% of which were seen just once. 6.1% of the sample comes from the top ten.

As regards this clone: There is no known antigen for this receptor. No clone much larger than this one lies a single base away; base qualities are absent.

Sequencing used PBMCs. The chain links TRBV5-1 with TRBJ2-3; 14 bases in between match TRBD2. This clonotype was sampled from a donor aged 10 to 29 with latent tuberculosis or without tuberculosis infection. CDR3 region: CASSSGLAGGSTDTQYF. The nucleotide sequence is TGCGCCAGCAGCTCCGGACTAGCGGGGGGAAGCACAGATACGCAGTATTTT.